The source of this TCR beta chain is a study of blood T cell repertoires in COVID-19. This CDR3 is 15 amino acids long. The germline V gene has CDR1 LNHDA and CDR2 SQIVND (reference sequence). V lost 1 base, J lost 6 bases, and 5 bases stayed unmatched. Generated by immunoSEQ multiplex PCR, the TCRdb table keeps only in-frame clones and is missing some. The sample comprises 120,000 to 150,000 clones, 75% to 90% of which are singletons, and about an eighth rests with the top ten. The table lists this clone with a few counts. V usage is TRBV19 and J usage is TRBJ2-1, with 8 bases aligning to TRBD2. The source is a man younger than 30 with COVID-19, enrolled during active disease. Input material: peripheral blood. CDR3 region: CASSIVTSAGNEQFF. As DNA, the CDR3 is TGTGCCAGTAGTATAGTGACTAGCGCAGGCAATGAGCAGTTCTTC.